This TCR beta chain was captured by sequencing in a study of early T cells in non-severe SARS-CoV-2 infection. Study results and caveats: In VDJdb matching, anti-spike CD8 responses were favored while private and CD4 specificities went missing.

From the 5' RACE reads, TCRdb called clonotypes with MiXCR, one entry per CDR3 protein. The profile shows some 40,000 distinct CDR3 sequences, approximately 5.1% of them singletons. Notes on this clonotype: Antigen specificity is unknown.

Germline assignment: CDR1 MDHEN and CDR2 SYDVKM. Trimming removed 5 bases from V and 1 base from J, with 8 bases in between. The CDR3 runs to 13 residues. The V call is TRBV28, the J call TRBJ2-5; D call uncertain. The receptor comes from an adult who was a healthcare worker with PCR-confirmed SARS-CoV-2 infection or an uninfected control (not recorded which). The specimen was whole blood, collected at baseline. The CDR3 DNA sequence: TGTGCCAGCAGTCCCGCGCCCCAAGAGACCCAGTACTTC. This gives the protein CASSPAPQETQYF.